A selection of T cell receptor beta chains follows, all from one sample in a study of post-analysis software for immune sequencing data. TCRdb itself ran the PCR reads through MiXCR, one entry per CDR3 protein. The top ten hold approximately 4.2% of the sample, which has about 820,000 distinct CDR3 sequences, under 70% seen once. Sequenced sample: blood. The receptors stem from a girl aged 5-17 years with multiple sclerosis. The CDR3 runs from the conserved cysteine through the conserved F or W. The D gene is left open where the match is weak. Clone size, where shown, is once, few, many, or a class for clones that have expanded.

TGTGCCAGCTCACTGGGACCTTCCTACAATGAGCAGTACTTC | CASSLGPSYNEQYF | . | TRBJ2-4 | TRBV18 | .
TGTGCCAGCAGCTTAGGTAGGGTAGACTCCTACGAGCAGTACTTC | CASSLGRVDSYEQYF | . | TRBJ2-7 | TRBV7-2 | .
TGTGCCAGCAGCTCAGCCGGGACAGGTATACTCTACGAGCAGTACTTC | CASSSAGTGILYEQYF | . | TRBJ2-7 | TRBV7-8 | TRBD1
TGTGCCAGCAGCTTATTGTTCAGTGAGGGAGAGACCCAGTACTTC | CASSLLFSEGETQYF | . | TRBJ2-5 | TRBV7-9 | .
TGCGCCAGTGGGGACAGGGGTGGCGAGCAGTACTTC | CASGDRGGEQYF | . | TRBJ2-7 | TRBV5-1 | TRBD1
TGCGCCAGCAGCCAGGGCGGGAGTTTCTCCTACGAGCAGTACTTC | CASSQGGSFSYEQYF | few | TRBJ2-7 | TRBV4-1 | TRBD2
TGTGCCAGCAGCTTTGACAGGGGGGACTACGAGCAGTACTTC | CASSFDRGDYEQYF | . | TRBJ2-7 | TRBV11-2 | TRBD1
TGTGCCAGCAGCCCCACCAGGGTCACCCAGTACTTC | CASSPTRVTQYF | . | TRBJ2-5 | TRBV5-5 | .
TGTGCCAGCAGCGTGGGACAGGTGAATGAAAAACTGTTTTTT | CASSVGQVNEKLFF | . | TRBJ1-4 | TRBV6-2/TRBV6-3 | TRBD1
TGCAGCACTATCACAGATACGCAGTATTTT | CSTITDTQYF | . | TRBJ2-3 | TRBV29-1 | .
TGCAGTGCTAGATTGGGGTCGAACGAGCAGTACTTC | CSARLGSNEQYF | . | TRBJ2-7 | TRBV20-1 | .
TGTGCCAGCAGTCGTCTCACGGGAGGGCCGTGGAATGAGCAGTTCTTC | CASSRLTGGPWNEQFF | . | TRBJ2-1 | TRBV12-3/TRBV12-4 | TRBD2
TGTGCCAGCAGCGTGAGGGGACAGGGTCACACTGAAGCTTTCTTT | CASSVRGQGHTEAFF | . | TRBJ1-1 | TRBV9 | TRBD1
TGCAGTGCTAGAGGACAGGCCGGCTATGGCTACACCTTC | CSARGQAGYGYTF | . | TRBJ1-2 | TRBV20-1 | .
TGCAGTGCTCCTACAGGCACAGATACGCAGTATTTT | CSAPTGTDTQYF | few | TRBJ2-3 | TRBV20-1 | .
TGCAGTGCTACCCCCGACAGGGGTTCCAATTCACCCCTCCACTTT | CSATPDRGSNSPLHF | . | TRBJ1-6 | TRBV20-1 | TRBD1
TGTGCCAGCAGCTTTCCGAACGTAGACAGGAACTCCTACGAGCAGTACTTC | CASSFPNVDRNSYEQYF | . | TRBJ2-7 | TRBV7-6 | .
TGCAGTGCTACCGTAGAACGAGCGGGACTACGTTCCTACGAGCAGTACTTC | CSATVERAGLRSYEQYF | few | TRBJ2-7 | TRBV20-1 | TRBD2
TGTGCCATCGGGCTAGCGGGAGAGACCCAGTACTTC | CAIGLAGETQYF | many | TRBJ2-5 | TRBV10-3 | TRBD2
TGTGCCAGCAGTCCACTAGCGACTACAGATACGCAGTATTTT | CASSPLATTDTQYF | few | TRBJ2-3 | TRBV12-3/TRBV12-4 | TRBD2
TGTGCCAGCAGCCAAGATTTGCTAGCGGGAGCCAAAAACATTCAGTACTTC | CASSQDLLAGAKNIQYF | few | TRBJ2-4 | TRBV4-2 | TRBD2
TGCGCCAGCAGCCCGGACAGGGGGACTGCAGATACGCAGTATTTT | CASSPDRGTADTQYF | . | TRBJ2-3 | TRBV5-1 | TRBD1
TGTGCCATCAGACCACAGGACACAATTTCTGGGGCCAACGTCCTGACTTTC | CAIRPQDTISGANVLTF | . | TRBJ2-6 | TRBV10-3 | .
TGTGCCAGCAGTTGCCAGGGCCGCGCCTACGAGCAGTACTTC | CASSCQGRAYEQYF | . | TRBJ2-7 | TRBV27 | .
TGTGCCAGCAGTTACTCGCGGACCTACAATGAGCAGTTCTTC | CASSYSRTYNEQFF | . | TRBJ2-1 | TRBV6-6 | .
TGTGCCAGCAGTGAGATCACTACCGGGGAGCTGTTTTTT | CASSEITTGELFF | . | TRBJ2-2 | TRBV2 | .
TGTGCCAGCACCCCAACCGGGACAGGCTACGAGCAGTACTTC | CASTPTGTGYEQYF | few | TRBJ2-7 | TRBV2 | TRBD1
TGCGCCAGCAGCGACGGGACAGGCTACAGTGAGCAGTTCTTC | CASSDGTGYSEQFF | . | TRBJ2-1 | TRBV10-1 | TRBD1
TGTGCCAGCAGCTTAAGCAACATGAACACTGAAGCTTTCTTT | CASSLSNMNTEAFF | few | TRBJ1-1 | TRBV7-9 | .
TGCGCCAGCAGCTCCCGGGAGAACACTGAAGCTTTCTTT | CASSSRENTEAFF | . | TRBJ1-1 | TRBV5-1 | .
TGTGCCAGCAGTCGGGACGGGACTAGCGGCGCCTACGAGCAGTACTTC | CASSRDGTSGAYEQYF | . | TRBJ2-7 | TRBV7-3 | TRBD2
TGTGCCAGCAGTTTAAGCCGCTCCGGGGTGTCAGCTAATGAAAAACTGTTTTTT | CASSLSRSGVSANEKLFF | . | TRBJ1-4 | TRBV12-3/TRBV12-4 | .
TGCGCCAGCAGCTTGGGAGCGTCCCAAGAGACCCAGTACTTC | CASSLGASQETQYF | . | TRBJ2-5 | TRBV5-1 | .
TGTGCCAGCAGTCCCCCCTATGACTACGAGCAGTACTTC | CASSPPYDYEQYF | few | TRBJ2-7 | TRBV6-5 | .
TGTGCCAGGCGAGGGGAAGGTCCATTTCAGTACTTC | CARRGEGPFQYF | . | TRBJ2-4 | TRBV6-4 | .
TGTGCCAGCAGGTACAGGGGAAGCTCCTACAATGAGCAGTTCTTC | CASRYRGSSYNEQFF | . | TRBJ2-1 | TRBV7-9 | TRBD1
TGTGCCAGCAGTTTTCGGCAGTACGCTGAAGCTTTCTTT | CASSFRQYAEAFF | . | TRBJ1-1 | TRBV27 | .
TGTGCCAGCAGCCGCCCGAGGGCTAGCGGGAGCTCCTACAATGAGCAGTTCTTC | CASSRPRASGSSYNEQFF | . | TRBJ2-1 | TRBV7-9 | TRBD2
TGTGCCAGCAGTGGGGGTGACGGGGGGATAGATACGCAGTATTTT | CASSGGDGGIDTQYF | . | TRBJ2-3 | TRBV12-3/TRBV12-4 | TRBD2
TGTGCCACCCGGTCTGGTGGAACCGAGCAGTACTTC | CATRSGGTEQYF | few | TRBJ2-7 | TRBV18 | .
TGCAGTGCTAGAGATGTAGCGGGGGGGATGGAGACCCAGTACTTC | CSARDVAGGMETQYF | . | TRBJ2-5 | TRBV20-1 | TRBD2
TGCAGCGTTGGCGTTAGCTCTGGGGCCAACGTCCTGACTTTC | CSVGVSSGANVLTF | few | TRBJ2-6 | TRBV29-1 | .